A selection of T cell receptor beta chains follows, all from one sample in a study of shared clonotypes between healthy human individuals. Clones were read by immunoSEQ multiplex PCR, and TCRdb kept only the in-frame ones, dropping some. The repertoire includes fewer than 650,000 clones, around 78% of them detected once, and 10% to 15% sits in the top ten. Specimen: PBMCs. These receptors all stem from a woman aged 40 to 49 in good health. Some clones in this sample may be carry-over from other donors' samples. Both conserved end residues are part of each CDR3. D genes are given only for firm matches. Expanded clones get a size class; other rows say once, few or many, or leave the size out.

j_call,v_call,clone_size,d_call,cdr3_aa,cdr3_nt
TRBJ1-4,TRBV5-1,NA,NA,CASSLEVATNEKLFF,TGCGCCAGCAGCTTGGAGGTTGCAACTAATGAAAAACTGTTTTTT
TRBJ2-6,TRBV4-2,many,NA,CASSQEGSGANVLTF,TGTGCCAGCAGCCAAGAGGGGTCTGGGGCCAACGTCCTGACTTTC
TRBJ2-5,TRBV30,NA,NA,CAWSYRVGEQYF,TGTGCCTGGAGCTACAGGGTCGGGGAGCAGTACTTC
TRBJ1-4,TRBV14,NA,NA,CASSQEYVGGKLFF,TGTGCCAGCAGCCAAGAATATGTGGGTGGAAAACTGTTTTTT
TRBJ2-7,TRBV28,once,TRBD2,CASSAPLATSSYEQYF,TGTGCCAGCAGTGCCCCACTAGCGACGAGCTCCTACGAGCAGTACTTC
TRBJ1-4,TRBV5-1,NA,NA,CASSVASGTNEKLFF,TGCGCCAGCAGTGTGGCATCAGGGACTAATGAAAAACTGTTTTTT
TRBJ2-5,TRBV25-1,many,TRBD2,CASSRSRLALIGETQYF,TGTGCCAGCAGTAGGTCCCGACTAGCCCTCATAGGGGAGACCCAGTACTTC
TRBJ2-5,TRBV5-1,NA,NA,CASSLPGGTEETQYF,TGCGCCAGCAGCCTCCCTGGTGGGACCGAAGAGACCCAGTACTTC
TRBJ2-7,TRBV7-2,NA,NA,CASSLAPVGGGSYEQYF,TGTGCCAGCAGCTTAGCTCCGGTAGGAGGGGGGTCCTACGAGCAGTACTTC
TRBJ1-5,TRBV6-5,many,NA,CASSPSSGDQPQHF,TGTGCCAGCAGCCCCTCAAGTGGGGATCAGCCCCAGCATTTT
TRBJ2-3,TRBV5-5,once,TRBD2,CASSPRLAGGPGDTQYF,TGTGCCAGCAGCCCCCGGCTAGCGGGAGGGCCGGGAGATACGCAGTATTTT
TRBJ2-7,TRBV7-9,NA,TRBD2,CASSKSSGAPYEQYF,TGTGCCAGCAGCAAATCTAGCGGGGCCCCCTACGAGCAGTACTTC
TRBJ2-7,TRBV19,NA,NA,CASSVRDPYEQYF,TGTGCCAGTAGTGTTCGGGACCCGTACGAGCAGTACTTC
TRBJ1-1,TRBV28,once,TRBD1,CASSNTGETEAFF,TGTGCCAGCTCAAACACAGGGGAGACTGAAGCTTTCTTT
TRBJ2-7,TRBV10-3,NA,TRBD2,CAIRTGTSNTYEQYF,TGTGCCATCAGAACCGGGACTAGCAACACCTACGAGCAGTACTTC
TRBJ1-5,TRBV30,NA,NA,CAWSTGDNQPQHF,TGTGCCTGGAGTACGGGCGACAATCAGCCCCAGCATTTT
TRBJ2-3,TRBV7-9,NA,NA,CASSPTGGTDTQYF,TGTGCCAGCAGTCCCACCGGGGGCACAGATACGCAGTATTTT
TRBJ1-2,TRBV9,NA,NA,CASSATLPGRGGSGYTF,TGTGCCAGCAGCGCAACTCTCCCTGGGAGGGGTGGGAGCGGCTACACCTTC
TRBJ1-5,TRBV5-1,NA,NA,CASSWDGDQPQHF,TGCGCCAGCAGCTGGGACGGGGATCAGCCCCAGCATTTT
TRBJ1-1,TRBV4-3,NA,NA,CASSQRGAGTEAFF,TGCGCCAGCAGCCAAAGGGGGGCCGGCACTGAAGCTTTCTTT
TRBJ1-1,TRBV10-2,NA,NA,CASSERGMNTEAFF,TGCGCCAGCAGTGAGAGGGGAATGAACACTGAAGCTTTCTTT
TRBJ2-7,TRBV19,NA,NA,CASSIAGWSSYEQYF,TGTGCCAGTAGTATAGCAGGGTGGAGCTCCTACGAGCAGTACTTC
TRBJ1-1,TRBV10-1,NA,TRBD1,CASKRAGGDTEAFF,TGCGCGTCGAAGAGGGCAGGGGGTGATACTGAAGCTTTCTTT
TRBJ1-5,TRBV21-1,NA,NA,CASHKEEGVRSPPNIFRPQHF,TGTGCCAGCCACAAAGAAGAAGGGGTTCGCAGCCCTCCCAATATATTTCGGCCCCAGCATTTT
TRBJ2-7,TRBV6-6,NA,NA,CASSPSGSVPYEQYF,TGTGCCAGCAGTCCTTCGGGTAGCGTCCCCTACGAGCAGTACTTC
TRBJ1-1,TRBV15,NA,TRBD1,CATSRATGGRTEAFF,TGTGCCACCAGCAGGGCTACAGGGGGCCGGACTGAAGCTTTCTTT
TRBJ2-6,TRBV7-3,NA,NA,CASSPFASGANVLTF,TGTGCCAGCAGCCCATTCGCCTCTGGGGCCAACGTCCTGACTTTC
TRBJ2-7,TRBV19,NA,TRBD2,CASRGGAQSSYEQYF,TGTGCCAGTCGGGGAGGGGCGCAAAGCTCCTACGAGCAGTACTTC
TRBJ1-5,TRBV28,NA,NA,CAGREGNQPQHF,TGTGCCGGCCGTGAGGGCAATCAGCCCCAGCATTTT
TRBJ2-7,TRBV19,few,TRBD1,CASSPWTGPNEQYF,TGTGCCAGTAGTCCGTGGACAGGGCCCAACGAGCAGTACTTC
TRBJ1-1,TRBV29-1,NA,NA,CSVVQGVMNTEAFF,TGCAGCGTTGTTCAGGGAGTCATGAACACTGAAGCTTTCTTT
TRBJ2-2,TRBV7-7,few,TRBD1,CASSRDRTTGELFF,TGTGCCAGCAGCCGGGACAGGACCACCGGGGAGCTGTTTTTT
TRBJ2-7,TRBV29-1,NA,TRBD2,CSPGGGSSYEQYF,TGCAGCCCCGGAGGCGGGAGCTCCTACGAGCAGTACTTC
TRBJ2-1,TRBV9,NA,TRBD2,CASSVAASGFNEQFF,TGTGCCAGCAGCGTAGCAGCTAGCGGGTTCAATGAGCAGTTCTTC
TRBJ1-1,TRBV2,NA,NA,CASSWVDTEAFF,TGTGCCAGCAGTTGGGTTGACACTGAAGCTTTCTTT
TRBJ2-7,TRBV4-1,NA,TRBD1,CASSQADRGATYEQYF,TGCGCCAGCAGCCAAGCTGACAGGGGCGCAACCTACGAGCAGTACTTC
TRBJ2-7,TRBV15,NA,TRBD1,CATSREPGQGYEQYF,TGTGCCACCAGCAGAGAACCGGGACAGGGCTACGAGCAGTACTTC
TRBJ1-5,TRBV19,once,NA,CASGKLRVGNQPQHF,TGTGCCAGTGGTAAACTCCGGGTCGGCAATCAGCCCCAGCATTTT
TRBJ2-5,TRBV29-1,NA,NA,CSVESPNQETQYF,TGCAGCGTTGAAAGCCCTAACCAAGAGACCCAGTACTTC
TRBJ1-1,TRBV4-2,NA,NA,CASSNPGRVNTEAFF,TGTGCCAGCAGCAACCCGGGACGGGTGAACACTGAAGCTTTCTTT
TRBJ2-7,TRBV9,NA,NA,CASSPGRISEQYF,TGTGCCAGCAGCCCCGGACGGATCTCAGAGCAGTACTTC
TRBJ1-5,TRBV28,once,NA,CASGTGPRPQHF,TGTGCCAGCGGGACCGGTCCTCGGCCCCAGCATTTT
TRBJ2-2,TRBV5-1,NA,TRBD1,CASRPGTVNTGELFF,TGCGCCAGCAGACCCGGGACAGTTAACACCGGGGAGCTGTTTTTT